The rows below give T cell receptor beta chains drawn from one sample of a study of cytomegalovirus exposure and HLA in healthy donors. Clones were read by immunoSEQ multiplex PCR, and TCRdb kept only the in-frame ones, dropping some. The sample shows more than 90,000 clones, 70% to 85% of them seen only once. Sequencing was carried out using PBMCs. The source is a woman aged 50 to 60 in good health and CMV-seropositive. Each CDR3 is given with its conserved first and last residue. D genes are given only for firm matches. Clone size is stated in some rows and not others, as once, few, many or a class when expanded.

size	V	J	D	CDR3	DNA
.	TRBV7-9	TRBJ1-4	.	CASSLSPDRPTNEKLFF	TGTGCCAGCAGCTTATCGCCCGACAGGCCAACTAATGAAAAACTGTTTTTT
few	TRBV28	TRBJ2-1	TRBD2	CAATPGGAYNEQFF	TGTGCCGCCACCCCCGGGGGGGCGTACAATGAGCAGTTCTTC
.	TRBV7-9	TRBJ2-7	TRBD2	CASSLLAAYEQYF	TGTGCCAGCAGCTTACTAGCGGCCTACGAGCAGTACTTC
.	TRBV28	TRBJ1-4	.	CASSPTGRELFF	TGTGCCAGCAGCCCAACAGGGAGGGAACTGTTTTTT
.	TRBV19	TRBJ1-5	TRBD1	CASSYQGDPAPQHF	TGTGCCAGTAGCTATCAGGGGGACCCGGCGCCCCAGCATTTT
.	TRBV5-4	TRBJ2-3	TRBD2	CASSLANRAGESADTQYF	TGTGCCAGCAGCTTGGCCAATCGGGCGGGAGAGTCAGCAGATACGCAGTATTTT
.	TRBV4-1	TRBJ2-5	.	CASSPRGLVQETQYF	TGCGCCAGCAGCCCCCGAGGACTTGTCCAAGAGACCCAGTACTTC
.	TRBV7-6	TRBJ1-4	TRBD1	CASSSRQGANEKLFF	TGTGCCAGCAGCTCTCGACAGGGGGCGAACGAAAAACTGTTTTTT
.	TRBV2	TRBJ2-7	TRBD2	CASSSRGGPHEQYF	TGTGCCAGCAGTTCTCGGGGGGGGCCCCACGAGCAGTACTTC
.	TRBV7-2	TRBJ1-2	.	CASSPLIRGYTF	TGTGCCAGCAGCCCATTAATACGGGGCTACACCTTC
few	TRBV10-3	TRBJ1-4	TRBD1	CAISSGTERRDEKLFF	TGTGCCATCAGTTCCGGGACAGAGCGTAGGGATGAAAAACTGTTTTTT
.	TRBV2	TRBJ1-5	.	CASSGAGGQPQHF	TGTGCCAGCAGTGGGGCAGGAGGTCAGCCCCAGCATTTT
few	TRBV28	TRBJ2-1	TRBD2	CASSFEGSGDNEQFF	TGTGCCAGCAGTTTTGAGGGTAGCGGGGACAATGAGCAGTTCTTC
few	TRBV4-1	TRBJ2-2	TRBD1	CASSHGSGGTGELFF	TGCGCCAGCAGCCACGGATCAGGGGGCACCGGGGAGCTGTTTTTT
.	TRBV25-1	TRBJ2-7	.	CASANGVSYEQYF	TGTGCCAGCGCCAACGGGGTTTCCTACGAGCAGTACTTC
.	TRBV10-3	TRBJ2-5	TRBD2	CAASSSGESQETQYF	TGTGCCGCCTCCTCTAGCGGGGAGTCACAAGAGACCCAGTACTTC
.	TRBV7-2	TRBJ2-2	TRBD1	CASSLAILGTGSSSGELFF	TGTGCCAGCAGCTTAGCCATTTTGGGGACAGGGTCTTCCTCCGGGGAGCTGTTTTTT
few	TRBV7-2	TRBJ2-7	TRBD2	CASSLAGGPYEQYF	TGTGCCAGCAGCTTGGCGGGAGGGCCCTACGAGCAGTACTTC
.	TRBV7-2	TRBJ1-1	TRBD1	CASSLQGAGSTEAFF	TGTGCCAGCAGCCTCCAGGGGGCTGGTTCTACTGAAGCTTTCTTT
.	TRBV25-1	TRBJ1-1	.	CASSQGSNTEAFF	TGTGCCAGCAGCCAGGGGTCTAACACTGAAGCTTTCTTT
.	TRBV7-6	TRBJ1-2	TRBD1	CASSKEAGDRVTLTF	TGTGCCAGCAGCAAAGAAGCCGGGGACAGAGTCACCCTCACCTTC
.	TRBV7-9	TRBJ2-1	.	CASSRSTGNEQFF	TGTGCCAGCAGCCGATCAACAGGGAATGAGCAGTTCTTC
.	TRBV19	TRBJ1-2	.	CASSIGTARYGYTF	TGTGCCAGTAGTATAGGGACAGCCCGTTATGGCTACACCTTC
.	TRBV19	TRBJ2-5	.	CASSIVPGETQYF	TGTGCCAGTAGTATAGTACCCGGGGAGACCCAGTACTTC
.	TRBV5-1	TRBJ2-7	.	CASKAELYEQYF	TGCGCCAGCAAAGCGGAGTTATACGAGCAGTACTTC
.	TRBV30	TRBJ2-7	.	CAWGPYSGSYEQYF	TGTGCCTGGGGCCCTTACTCCGGGTCCTACGAGCAGTACTTC
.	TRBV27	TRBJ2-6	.	CASSLLTGDGANVLTF	TGTGCCAGCAGTTTATTAACGGGGGACGGGGCCAACGTCCTGACTTTC
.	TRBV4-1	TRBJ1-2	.	CASSQDGFRGGSRDYGYTF	TGCGCCAGCAGCCAAGATGGTTTCCGGGGGGGATCCAGGGACTATGGCTACACCTTC
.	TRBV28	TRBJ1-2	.	CASSLGSKDAGYTF	TGTGCCAGCAGTCTGGGCTCCAAAGACGCTGGCTACACCTTC
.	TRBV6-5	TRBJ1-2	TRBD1	CASSRGQGAGGYTF	TGTGCCAGCAGTCGCGGACAGGGGGCAGGGGGCTACACCTTC
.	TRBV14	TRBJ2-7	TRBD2	CASSPQRLAGGHYF	TGTGCCAGCAGCCCACAAAGACTAGCGGGAGGGCACTACTTC
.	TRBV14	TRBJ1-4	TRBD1	CASSRNRGPNEKLFF	TGTGCCAGCAGTCGAAACAGGGGGCCTAATGAAAAACTGTTTTTT
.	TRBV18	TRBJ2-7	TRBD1	CASSPRQGDNEQYF	TGTGCCAGCTCACCAAGGCAGGGGGACAACGAGCAGTACTTC
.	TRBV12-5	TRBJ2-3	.	CASGLVLESWTQYF	TGTGCTAGTGGTTTGGTTTTAGAATCTTGGACGCAGTATTTT
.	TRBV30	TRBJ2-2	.	CAWSLENTGELFF	TGTGCCTGGAGTTTAGAGAACACCGGGGAGCTGTTTTTT
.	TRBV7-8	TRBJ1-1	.	CASSLAANTEAFF	TGTGCCAGCAGCTTAGCGGCCAACACTGAAGCTTTCTTT
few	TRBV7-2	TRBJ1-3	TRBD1	CASSLWGQGNTIYF	TGTGCCAGCAGCTTATGGGGACAGGGAAACACCATATATTTT
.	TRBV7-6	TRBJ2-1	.	CASSSLVEVNEQFF	TGTGCCAGCAGCTCGCTGGTGGAGGTCAATGAGCAGTTCTTC
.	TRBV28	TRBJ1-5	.	CASSSDSINQPQHF	TGTGCCAGCAGCTCGGACAGCATCAATCAGCCCCAGCATTTT
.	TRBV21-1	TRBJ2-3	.	CASSKDWGVDTQYF	TGTGCCAGCAGCAAAGATTGGGGGGTGGATACGCAGTATTTT
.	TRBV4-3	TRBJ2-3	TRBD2	CASSQGPSGAGDTQYF	TGCGCCAGCAGCCAAGGGCCTAGCGGGGCGGGAGATACGCAGTATTTT
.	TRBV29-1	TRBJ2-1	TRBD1	CSVDWDSHNEQFF	TGCAGCGTTGATTGGGACAGCCACAATGAGCAGTTCTTC
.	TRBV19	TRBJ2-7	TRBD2	CASRTLAANAEQYF	TGTGCCAGTCGAACACTAGCGGCTAATGCGGAGCAGTACTTC
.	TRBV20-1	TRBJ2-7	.	CSVHYSYEQYF	TGCAGTGTCCATTACAGCTACGAGCAGTACTTC
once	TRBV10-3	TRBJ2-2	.	CAISESLAVNTGELFF	TGTGCCATCAGTGAATCCTTAGCGGTGAACACCGGGGAGCTGTTTTTT
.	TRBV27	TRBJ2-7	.	CASSATNRGGEQYF	TGTGCCAGCAGTGCCACAAACAGGGGGGGCGAGCAGTACTTC
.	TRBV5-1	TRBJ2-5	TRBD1	CASSSWGQAQETQYF	TGCGCCAGCAGCTCGTGGGGACAGGCACAAGAGACCCAGTACTTC
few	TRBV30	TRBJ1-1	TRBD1	CAWVQGDLRDTEAFF	TGTGCCTGGGTACAGGGGGACCTTCGGGACACTGAAGCTTTCTTT
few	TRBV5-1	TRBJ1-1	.	CASGTGDMNTEAFF	TGCGCCAGCGGTACGGGGGATATGAACACTGAAGCTTTCTTT
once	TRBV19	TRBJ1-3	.	CASKAGYGNTIYF	TGTGCCAGTAAAGCAGGGTATGGAAACACCATATATTTT